This T cell receptor (beta chain) was recovered during a study of long-term antiretroviral therapy in people with HIV. Study-wide points: The repertoire was dominated at all time points by clones expanded before ART.

The libraries were made with immunoSEQ v3.0 at survey level. TCRdb's table, derived via immunoSEQ multiplex PCR, lists solely in-frame clones and lacks some. The sample gives 20,000 to 25,000 clones, approximately 83% of which show up once; 8.8% is in the top ten. A few counts support this clone. Antigen specificity is unknown. This CDR3 has 12 amino acids. The V and J ends lost 9 bases and 5 bases respectively, with 14 bases between them. Per germline, CDR1 MNHEY and CDR2 SMNVEV (reference sequence). The sample consisted of unsorted PBMCs, taken 1.2 years after starting antiretroviral therapy. The clonotype was recovered from a woman aged 40 to 50 with HIV. The gene calls are TRBV27 and TRBJ2-7, with D perhaps TRBD1 or TRBD2 (5 bases each). In DNA form, the CDR3 reads TGTGCCAGTCGGGGCAGGGTTAACGAGCAGTACTTC. Translated: CASRGRVNEQYF.